A selection of T cell receptor beta chains follows, all from one sample in a study of blood T cell repertoires in COVID-19. TCRdb's copy holds only in-frame clones and misses some; the assay was immunoSEQ multiplex PCR. The repertoire holds about 120,000 clones, with around 88% as singletons. Sequencing was done on a sample of peripheral blood. These TCRs come from a human donor with acute or convalescent COVID-19. The donor label of this sample is uncertain. CDR3s include the opening cysteine and the closing phenylalanine or tryptophan. The D gene is left open where the match is weak. Clone size is shown for a subset of rows, as once, few, many or a class of expanded clone.

v_call	d_call	j_call	clone_size	cdr3_nt	cdr3_aa
TRBV5-6	-	TRBJ1-1	-	TGTGCCAGCAGCTTGCTTACAGAGGAAGCTTTCTTT	CASSLLTEEAFF
TRBV5-8	-	TRBJ2-5	-	TGTGCCAGCAGCTGGGCTAGACAGGAGACCCAGTACTTC	CASSWARQETQYF
TRBV9	-	TRBJ2-1	-	TGTGCCAGCAGCACCGGAGGGGGGGTTTACAATGAGCAGTTCTTC	CASSTGGGVYNEQFF
TRBV9	TRBD1	TRBJ2-2	-	TGTGCCAGCAGCCAAGGGGGACAGGTGTACACCGGGGAGCTGTTTTTT	CASSQGGQVYTGELFF
TRBV2	TRBD1	TRBJ1-2	-	TGTGCCGGGGGGGACAGGGGGAACTATGGCTACACCTTC	CAGGDRGNYGYTF
TRBV29-1	TRBD1	TRBJ1-2	-	TGCAGCGTTTCGACAGGGGCGGGAGGCTACACCTTC	CSVSTGAGGYTF
TRBV28	-	TRBJ1-2	-	TGTGCCAGCATCCAAAACTCTCCAGGGTACTATGGCTACACCTTC	CASIQNSPGYYGYTF
TRBV6-4	-	TRBJ1-5	-	TGTGCCAGCAGCCGGGAGGAAAATCAGCCCCAGCATTTT	CASSREENQPQHF
TRBV6-2/TRBV6-3	-	TRBJ1-2	-	TGTGCCAGCAGTCTCAGGGGACCAGACTATGGCTACACCTTC	CASSLRGPDYGYTF
TRBV5-4	TRBD2	TRBJ2-1	-	TGTGCCAGCAGCACGGGACTAGCGGGGGGTTGGGAGCAGTTCTTC	CASSTGLAGGWEQFF
TRBV2	TRBD2	TRBJ2-2	-	TGTGCCAGCACCCGCCGAGCGGGAGGCCCCACCGGGGAGCTGTTTTTT	CASTRRAGGPTGELFF
TRBV6-5	TRBD1	TRBJ2-7	-	TGTGCCAGCAAGCCCGGACAGGGCAACGAGCAGTACTTC	CASKPGQGNEQYF
TRBV19	-	TRBJ2-3	-	TGTGCCAGTAGTATGCGGCCGCTCCCATCAAGCACAGATACGCAGTATTTT	CASSMRPLPSSTDTQYF
TRBV7-9	-	TRBJ2-2	-	TGTGCCAGCAGCTTGGGGCAGACGAACACCGGGGAGCTGTTTTTT	CASSLGQTNTGELFF
TRBV28	TRBD2	TRBJ2-5	-	TGTGCCAGCAGTTTATGGACTAGCGGGACCCAAGAGACCCAGTACTTC	CASSLWTSGTQETQYF
TRBV6-5	-	TRBJ2-5	-	TGTGCCAGCACCGTACCGGGCCAAGAGACCCAGTACTTC	CASTVPGQETQYF
TRBV11-2	TRBD2	TRBJ2-7	-	TGTGCCAGCAGCGATCTAGCGGGAGGGCCCTACGAGCAGTACTTC	CASSDLAGGPYEQYF
TRBV18	-	TRBJ2-1	-	TGTGCCAGCTCACCACCTAGCGGATCCTACAATGAGCAGTTCTTC	CASSPPSGSYNEQFF
TRBV12-3/TRBV12-4	-	TRBJ2-3	-	TGTGCCAGCAAAATCGCCTCTGCGGATACGCAGTATTTT	CASKIASADTQYF
TRBV7-2	-	TRBJ2-7	-	TGTGCCAGCAGCTCAGGACTGAGGGCGGACGAGCAGTACTTC	CASSSGLRADEQYF
TRBV2	-	TRBJ2-2	-	TGTGCCAGCAATCGGGAAAGCATCGGGGAGCTGTTTTTT	CASNRESIGELFF
TRBV4-1	TRBD1	TRBJ2-5	-	TGCGCCAGCAGCCAAGATAAAGGGACAGGGGGCCAAGAGACCCAGTACTTC	CASSQDKGTGGQETQYF
TRBV15	TRBD1	TRBJ1-2	-	TGTGCCACCAGATCGAATCAGGGGGAAGAGGCAAACTATGGCTACACCTTC	CATRSNQGEEANYGYTF
TRBV7-8	-	TRBJ1-3	few	TGTGCCAGCAGCTTAGGCGGCGGGACCTCTGGAAACACCATATATTTT	CASSLGGGTSGNTIYF
TRBV6-5	TRBD1	TRBJ2-1	-	TGTGCCAGCACCTCGGGACAGGGCTACAATGAGCAGTTCTTC	CASTSGQGYNEQFF
TRBV4-1	-	TRBJ2-2	few	TGCGCCAGCAGCAAGCGGTACCTGAACACCGGGGAGCTGTTTTTT	CASSKRYLNTGELFF
TRBV12-1	-	TRBJ2-1	-	TGTGCCAGCAGCTTTGCGATCGGGGGGTTGAACAATGAGCAGTTCTTC	CASSFAIGGLNNEQFF
TRBV7-2	-	TRBJ2-7	-	TGTGCCAGCAGCTTTACAGGGACCTCCTACGAGCAGTACTTC	CASSFTGTSYEQYF
TRBV6-2/TRBV6-3	-	TRBJ1-1	-	TGTGCCAGCAGTTCCCGACAGGTCTTGGACACTGAAGCTTTCTTT	CASSSRQVLDTEAFF
TRBV2	-	TRBJ2-1	once	TGTGCCAGCGGCCTTGAGCAGTTCTTC	CASGLEQFF
TRBV10-3	-	TRBJ2-5	once	TGTGCCATCAGTTCCCGGCGGGCAGAAGAGACCCAGTACTTC	CAISSRRAEETQYF
TRBV28	TRBD1	TRBJ2-5	-	TGTGCCAGCAGTGAGACAGGGGTGAAAGAGACCCAGTACTTC	CASSETGVKETQYF
TRBV6-2/TRBV6-3	TRBD1	TRBJ1-2	-	TGTGCCAGCAGTTACCTACTAACAGGGGGCAATGGCTACACCTTC	CASSYLLTGGNGYTF
TRBV6-5	-	TRBJ1-1	-	TGTGCCAGCAGAGTACAGGGATGGGGCACTGAAGCTTTCTTT	CASRVQGWGTEAFF
TRBV20-1	TRBD2	TRBJ2-3	-	TGCAGTGCTGGTGGACTAGCGGGAATAGATACGCAGTATTTT	CSAGGLAGIDTQYF
TRBV7-9	-	TRBJ1-5	-	TGTGCCAGCAGCGCCCAGGGTAGCAATCAGCCCCAGCATTTT	CASSAQGSNQPQHF
TRBV7-7	-	TRBJ2-5	-	TGTGCCAGCAGCTCGAGCATTGGTGAGACCCAGTACTTC	CASSSSIGETQYF
TRBV7-9	-	TRBJ1-5	-	TGTGCCAGCAGCTTGCGGGACAATCAGCCCCAGCATTTT	CASSLRDNQPQHF
TRBV12-3/TRBV12-4	-	TRBJ2-7	-	TGTGCCAGCAGTTTTGAGGCCGAGCAGTACTTC	CASSFEAEQYF
TRBV18	-	TRBJ1-1	-	TGTGCCAGCTCACCCCTATTTGGACAGCTGAACACTGAAGCTTTCTTT	CASSPLFGQLNTEAFF
TRBV4-3	TRBD1	TRBJ1-4	-	TGCGCCAGCAGCCAAGAGCAGGGGGCTAATGAAAAACTGTTTTTT	CASSQEQGANEKLFF
TRBV5-1	-	TRBJ1-4	-	TGCGCCAGCAGCCGCGGTGGGGGCTGGGATGAAAAACTGTTTTTT	CASSRGGGWDEKLFF
TRBV29-1	TRBD2	TRBJ2-7	-	TGCAGCGTTGCCGGGACTACTCACTCGACCTACGAGCAGTACTTC	CSVAGTTHSTYEQYF
TRBV18	-	TRBJ1-1	-	TGTGCCAGCTCACCACCGAGTCCGGGGGTGAACACTGAAGCTTTCTTT	CASSPPSPGVNTEAFF
TRBV19	-	TRBJ2-3	-	TGTGCCAGTAGTCCGTCGGGACTTATACTAGGCACAGATACGCAGTATTTT	CASSPSGLILGTDTQYF